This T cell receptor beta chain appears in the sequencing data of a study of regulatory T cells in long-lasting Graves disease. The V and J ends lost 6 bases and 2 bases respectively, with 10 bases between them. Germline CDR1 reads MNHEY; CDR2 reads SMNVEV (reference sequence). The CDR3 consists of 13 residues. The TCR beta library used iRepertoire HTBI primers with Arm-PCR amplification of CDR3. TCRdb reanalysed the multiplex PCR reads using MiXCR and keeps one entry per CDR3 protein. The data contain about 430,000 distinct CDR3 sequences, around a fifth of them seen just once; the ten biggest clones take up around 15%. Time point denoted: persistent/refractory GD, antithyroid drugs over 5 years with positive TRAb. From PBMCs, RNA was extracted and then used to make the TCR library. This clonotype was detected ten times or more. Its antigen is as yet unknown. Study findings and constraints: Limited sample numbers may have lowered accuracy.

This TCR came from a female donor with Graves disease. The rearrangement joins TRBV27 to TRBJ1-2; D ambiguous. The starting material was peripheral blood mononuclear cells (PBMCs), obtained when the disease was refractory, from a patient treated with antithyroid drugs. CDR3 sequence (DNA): TGTGCCAGCAGCCTCGCGGCAAACTATGGCTACACCTTC. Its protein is CASSLAANYGYTF.